What follows are 30 T cell receptor beta chains derived from one specimen sequenced in a study of T cells after yellow fever vaccination. From the 5' RACE reads, TCRdb called clonotypes with MiXCR, one entry per CDR3 protein. Of some 48,000 distinct CDR3 sequences listed, over 5.5% were seen once; the top ten hold 10%. Sequenced material: PBMCs, either bulk or a sorted T-cell subset (CD4+, CD8+, memory, or dextramer-sorted; not recorded which), taken 45 days after the yellow fever booster vaccination. Every receptor here comes from a man aged 25-45 years who received the YFV17D yellow fever vaccine.

This chain connects TRBV20-1 to TRBJ2-5; D is undetermined. With 5 bases removed from V and 1 base from J, the gap between germline ends came to 14 bases. CDR1 is DFQATT and CDR2 is SNEGSKA in the germline V gene (reference sequence). The CDR3 runs to 14 residues. CDR3 DNA sequence: TGCAGTGCTGGCCTGGGTCCGAGCCAAGAGACCCAGTACTTC. As protein: CSAGLGPSQETQYF.

Points on this clonotype: A read error may be the cause here, since a much bigger clone is one base away. The chain recombines TRBV20-1 with TRBJ2-4, with D possibly matching TRBD2 (6 bases). V lost 0 bases and J 7 bases, leaving 19 bases between the germline ends. The germline gives CDR1 DFQATT, CDR2 SNEGSKA (reference sequence). The length of the CDR3 is 16 residues. In nucleotides, the CDR3 is TGCAGTGCTAGAGACCCGGGGGAGTCGTTCAATAACATTCAGTACTTC. It encodes CSARDPGESFNNIQYF.

The table lists this clonotype with many counts. This chain joins TRBV6-4 and TRBJ2-7; weak D call: TRBD2 (5 bases). The CDR3 is 14 amino acids. Germline V gene data show CDR1 as MRHNA and CDR2 as SNTAGT. Trimming stripped 6 bases from V and 3 bases from J, with 15 bases between. The CDR3 here is CASSRTGRNYEQYF. Here the CDR3 DNA reads TGTGCCAGCAGCCGGACTGGACGGAACTACGAGCAGTACTTC.

This clonotype was detected a few times. V and J are TRBV10-3 and TRBJ2-7; 9 bases match TRBD1. The V gene's germline CDR1 is ENHRY and CDR2 SYGVKD. J gave up 3 bases and V 5 bases, and 5 bases lay outside the gene matches. This CDR3 is built from 14 residues. The CDR3 reads CAISLGQGFYEQYF. The CDR3 region has the DNA TGTGCCATCAGTCTCGGACAGGGGTTCTACGAGCAGTACTTC.

This clonotype was counted a few times. V usage is TRBV28 and J usage is TRBJ2-7; D remains unclear. V was trimmed by 0 bases and J by 9 bases, leaving 9 bases between them. The germline V gene has CDR1 MDHEN and CDR2 SYDVKM. CDR3 length equals 12 residues. The DNA for the CDR3 is TGTGCCAGCAGTTTATGGGGCTTGGGGCAGTACTTC. Its translation: CASSLWGLGQYF.

This clonotype was detected ten times or more. The rearrangement uses TRBV12-3 or TRBV12-4 and TRBJ1-1, with a tentative D call TRBD1 (5 bases). V lost 3 bases and J lost 10, with 15 bases in between. The CDR3 has 13 residues. In nucleotides, the CDR3 is TGTGCCAGCAGTTTGGAGGTGGGACGGGGAGCTTTCTTT. Its translation: CASSLEVGRGAFF.

In this sample, this clonotype turned up a few times. The chain combines TRBV5-4 with TRBJ1-3; D uncertain. The CDR3 is 13 amino acids. CDR1 and CDR2 from the germline V gene are SGHNT and YYREEE (reference sequence). Trimming took off 0 bases at V and 4 bases at J, with 5 bases between the two ends. CDR3 DNA: TGTGCCAGCAGCTTGGACTCCGGAAACACCATATATTTT. Protein product: CASSLDSGNTIYF.

The V gene is TRBV20-1, the J gene TRBJ2-5; D is undetermined. The CDR3 runs 13 residues. Germline-derived CDR1 and CDR2 are DFQATT and SNEGSKA (reference sequence). Trimming took off 7 bases at V and 4 bases at J, with 16 bases between the two ends. The CDR3, as DNA: TGCAGTGTCATGGGCAAGGACCGAGAGACCCAGTACTTC. Its translation is CSVMGKDRETQYF.

In its sample, this clonotype was seen many times. CDR3 bases: TGTGCCAGCAGCTTGAATAGAGATACGCAGTATTTT. It codes for CASSLNRDTQYF. The chain combines TRBV7-2 with TRBJ2-3, with no clear D. Germline lookup yields CDR1 SGHTA and CDR2 FQGNSA. There are 12 residues in the CDR3. V lost 3 bases and J lost 5, with 6 bases in between.

This clonotype was observed a handful of times. The rearrangement links TRBV5-4 to TRBJ2-5; TRBD2 matches at 7 bases. The CDR3 is 15 amino acids. Trimming cost V 0 bases and J 2 bases; bases outside gene matches: 4. In germline, CDR1 is SGHNT, CDR2 YYREEE (reference sequence). Written as DNA, the CDR3 is TGTGCCAGCAGCTTGGGTTCTAGCGGACAAGAGACCCAGTACTTC. Translation: CASSLGSSGQETQYF.

V usage is TRBV10-2 and J usage is TRBJ2-7, with a possible D match to TRBD1 (6 bases). CDR1 is WSHSY, CDR2 SAAADI, per germline. The CDR3 is 13 amino acids. Trimming cost V 3 bases and J 3 bases, with 9 bases left between them. This CDR3 reads CASSDGQRYEQYF. The CDR3 bases are TGCGCCAGCAGTGATGGACAGCGCTACGAGCAGTACTTC.

This clonotype has only a few counts. The DNA for the CDR3 is TGTGCCAGCAGCCAGAGACAGGGATACACCGGGGAGCTGTTTTTT. It encodes CASSQRQGYTGELFF. This chain joins TRBV3-1 and TRBJ2-2; 7 bases fit TRBD1. Losses at the gene ends were 3 bases for V and 3 bases for J; bases not matched to a gene: 4. CDR1 LGHDT and CDR2 YNNKEL come from the germline V gene (reference sequence). The CDR3 extends over 15 amino acids.

This sequence joins TRBV5-1 and TRBJ1-1, with D perhaps matching TRBD1 (5 bases). Germline CDR1 and CDR2: SGHRS and YFSETQ. The CDR3 loop spans 14 amino acids. Trimming took 5 bases from V and 4 from J, leaving 15 bases between them. CDR3 DNA sequence: TGCGCCAGCAGATTGTGGGGGTCCGGCACTGAAGCTTTCTTT. It is translated as CASRLWGSGTEAFF.

This clonotype was seen ten or more times. The chain employs TRBV7-9 and TRBJ1-2; D is unresolved. The CDR3 loop spans 13 amino acids. The V end was cut by 5 bases, the J end by 4 bases, with 11 bases between. Looked up from germline, CDR1 is SEHNR and CDR2 is FQNEAQ (reference sequence). CDR3 protein: CASSGVLTYGYTF. The DNA for the CDR3 is TGTGCCAGCAGCGGCGTATTGACCTATGGCTACACCTTC.

The sample holds many counts of this clonotype. The chain links TRBV20-1 to TRBJ2-1; TRBD1 is a possible D gene (6 bases). The germline CDR1 and CDR2 sequences are DFQATT and SNEGSKA (reference sequence). V was trimmed by 3 bases and J by 2 bases, leaving 14 bases between them. This CDR3 has 15 residues. The CDR3 sequence: CSARTGEGPYNEQFF. The CDR3 region has the DNA TGCAGTGCTAGGACAGGAGAAGGCCCCTACAATGAGCAGTTCTTC.

V and J are TRBV5-5 and TRBJ1-1, with 7 bases fitting TRBD1. V lost 4 bases and J lost 5; bases outside the gene matches: 5. CDR1 is SGHKS, CDR2 YYEKEE, per germline (reference sequence). CDR3 length: 13 residues. The CDR3 nucleotides are TGTGCCAGCAGCCTGACAGGGAAGACTGAAGCTTTCTTT. Protein: CASSLTGKTEAFF.

This chain links TRBV28 with TRBJ2-1; TRBD1 matches at 7 bases. Germline CDR1 reads MDHEN; CDR2 reads SYDVKM. The CDR3 has 15 residues. Trimming at V came to 7 bases and at J to 0 bases, leaving 6 bases not matched to a gene. CDR3 nucleotides: TGTGCCAGCATACCAGGGGGTAGCTCCTACAATGAGCAGTTCTTC. It yields the protein CASIPGGSSYNEQFF. Full variable domain (missing parts from reference TRBV28 and TRBJ2-1): DVKVTQSSRYLVKRTGEKVFLECVQDMDHENMFWYRQDPGLGLRLIYFSYDVKMKEKGDIPEGYSVSREKKERFSLILESASTNQTSMYLCASIPGGSSYNEQFFGPGTRLTVL.

The V call is TRBV29-1, the J call TRBJ1-1; D perhaps matches TRBD1 (6 bases). Germline V gene data show CDR1 as SQVTM and CDR2 as ANQGSEA. The V end lost 5 bases, the J end lost 6 bases, and 13 bases lay between the germline ends. This CDR3 has 12 residues. Here the CDR3 reads CSVQIQGAEAFF. The DNA for the CDR3 is TGCAGCGTTCAGATACAGGGTGCTGAAGCTTTCTTT. Filled out from reference TRBV29-1 and TRBJ1-1, the complete variable domain reads SAVISQKPSRDICQRGTSLTIQCQVDSQVTMMFWYRQQPGQSLTLIATANQGSEATYESGFVIDKFPISRPNLTFSTLTVSNMSPEDSSIYLCSVQIQGAEAFFGQGTRLTVV.

This chain joins TRBV27 and TRBJ2-3; D uncertain. The germline V and J ends were trimmed by 5 bases and 2 bases, with 8 bases remaining between them. The CDR3 spans 13 residues. Germline V gene sequence: CDR1 MNHEY, CDR2 SMNVEV (reference sequence). CDR3 region: CASSPHDTDTQYF. The CDR3 nucleotides are TGTGCCAGCAGTCCTCATGACACAGATACGCAGTATTTT.

In this sample, this clonotype turned up a few times. This chain joins TRBV9 and TRBJ2-5, with a tentative D call TRBD2 (7 bases). Germline values: CDR1 SGDLS, CDR2 YYNGEE. V gave up 4 bases and J gave up 5 bases, with 15 bases separating them. This CDR3 is built from 14 residues. The CDR3 here is CASSRGGGEETQYF. In DNA form, the CDR3 reads TGTGCCAGCAGCAGGGGAGGGGGGGAGGAGACCCAGTACTTC.

V is TRBV3-1 and J is TRBJ2-5; D is undetermined. The length of the CDR3 is 12 residues. Trimming took 6 bases from V and 3 from J, leaving 8 bases between them. Germline CDR1 LGHDT, CDR2 YNNKEL (reference sequence). CDR3 DNA sequence: TGTGCCAGCAGTCCTCTAGAAGAGACCCAGTACTTC. This translates into CASSPLEETQYF.

This clonotype was seen at least ten times. The rearrangement links TRBV20-1 to TRBJ2-5; 10 bases are a match to TRBD2. This CDR3 is 16 amino acids long. Germline V gives CDR1 DFQATT, CDR2 SNEGSKA (reference sequence). V shed 1 base and J 5 bases; nucleotides not matched to a gene: 10. CDR3 sequence reads: CSARAVASGSGETQYF. The CDR3 bases are TGCAGTGCTAGAGCGGTGGCTAGCGGGAGCGGGGAGACCCAGTACTTC.

This clonotype was detected ten times or more. The J gene is TRBJ2-3, the V gene TRBV12-5; 10 bases are a match to TRBD2. V trimming: 6 bases; J trimming: 0 bases; junction bases outside the gene matches: 12. This CDR3 has 18 amino acids. Germline lookup yields CDR1 LGHNT and CDR2 FRNRAP. CDR3 in amino acids: CASGRYRTSGTSTDTQYF. For the CDR3, the DNA is TGTGCTAGTGGCCGCTACCGGACTAGCGGAACTAGCACAGATACGCAGTATTTT.

This clonotype was seen repeatedly, ten times or more. This chain connects TRBV4-2 to TRBJ2-7; TRBD2 matches at 11 bases. The junction had 11 bases not matched to a gene; V was cut back by 0 bases and J by 4 bases. CDR1 LGHNA and CDR2 YNFKEQ come from the germline V gene. The CDR3 covers 18 residues. CDR3 sequence: CASSQDSGLAVTGYEQYF. Written as DNA, the CDR3 is TGTGCCAGCAGCCAAGATTCGGGACTAGCGGTGACGGGGTACGAGCAGTACTTC.

This clonotype was found many times. The gene calls are TRBV29-1 and TRBJ2-3; D not certain. This CDR3 spans 12 amino acids. V lost 2 bases to trimming and J lost 1 base, with 4 bases between them. Germline-derived CDR1 and CDR2 are SQVTM and ANQGSEA. The CDR3 here is CSVESGTDTQYF. DNA of the CDR3: TGCAGCGTTGAATCTGGCACAGATACGCAGTATTTT.

In this sample, this clonotype turned up a few times. The chain employs TRBV4-3 and TRBJ2-2; D might be TRBD1 (6 bases). The V and J ends lost 0 bases and 0 bases respectively, with 11 bases between them. Germline CDR1 is LGHNA and CDR2 is YSLEER. CDR3 length: 17 residues. CDR3 in amino acids: CASSQERQASNTGELFF. In DNA form, the CDR3 reads TGCGCCAGCAGCCAAGAAAGACAGGCTTCGAACACCGGGGAGCTGTTTTTT.

V gene TRBV24-1 combines with J gene TRBJ1-2; the match to TRBD1 covers 8 bases. V dropped 3 bases and J dropped 7; count of bases not matched to a gene: 6. CDR1 is KGHDR, CDR2 SFDVKD, per germline. CDR3 length equals 14 residues. CDR3 DNA: TGTGCCACCAGTGATGCCCAGGGGGCGGGTGGCTACACCTTC. Translated, it gives CATSDAQGAGGYTF.

This clonotype was counted at least ten times. The chain couples TRBV20-1 to TRBJ1-1; D is unclear. Germline V gene lookup returns CDR1 DFQATT and CDR2 SNEGSKA (reference sequence). V was shortened by 2 bases and J by 1 base, with 5 bases between the two germline ends. The CDR3 runs 12 residues. The CDR3 reads CSARTGNTEAFF. In DNA form, the CDR3 reads TGCAGTGCTAGAACGGGGAACACTGAAGCTTTCTTT.

This clonotype has just a few counts. This rearrangement joins TRBV7-2 to TRBJ2-7; 8 bases match TRBD1. The CDR3 length is 15 residues. The V segment lost 3 bases and the J segment 3 bases; nucleotides outside the gene matches: 7. CDR1 and CDR2 from the germline V gene are SGHTA and FQGNSA. The DNA for the CDR3 is TGTGCCAGCAGCTTGGCGAGGACAGGGTTCTACGAGCAGTACTTC. This sequence encodes CASSLARTGFYEQYF.

The chain combines TRBV11-2 with TRBJ2-1, with 8 bases fitting TRBD2. With V trimmed by 3 bases and J by 7 bases, 11 bases remained unmatched. CDR3 length: 16 amino acids. Germline lookup yields CDR1 SGHAT and CDR2 FQNNGV. CDR3 amino acids: CASSFGPAGEGNEQFF. The DNA of the CDR3 is TGTGCCAGCAGCTTTGGCCCAGCGGGAGAGGGAAATGAGCAGTTCTTC.